What follows are 7 T cell receptor beta chains derived from one specimen sequenced in a study of cytomegalovirus exposure and HLA in healthy donors. This PCR relied on a set of 60 Vbeta primers and 13 Jbeta primers. The method was immunoSEQ multiplex PCR; TCRdb's version includes in-frame clones alone and lacks a portion of them. This repertoire shows under 200,000 clones, approximately 85% found once; its top ten account for roughly 9.3%. The source material was PBMCs. The receptors derive from a man aged 18 to 29 in good health and CMV-seropositive.

The chain uses TRBV18 and TRBJ1-5, with 8 positions matching TRBD1. The CDR3 has 18 amino acids. V gave up 6 bases and J gave up 5 bases; unmatched junction bases: 18. The germline gives CDR1 KGHSH, CDR2 LQKENI. CDR3 nucleotide sequence: TGTGCCAGCTCTCCCACCCAGGGGGCGAATGTGCGGGATCAGCCCCAGCATTTT. It is translated as CASSPTQGANVRDQPQHF. The variable domain in full, completed from reference TRBV18 and TRBJ1-5, reads NAGVMQNPRHLVRRRGQEARLRCSPMKGHSHVYWYRQLPEEGLKFMVYLQKENIIDESGMPKERFSAEFPKEGPSILRIQQVVRGDSAAYFCASSPTQGANVRDQPQHFGDGTRLSIL.

This clone was seen only once. The V gene is TRBV18, the J gene TRBJ1-1, with a weak D call TRBD1 (5 bases). CDR1 is KGHSH and CDR2 is LQKENI in the germline V gene. This CDR3 region has 15 residues. Trimming took 2 bases from V and 4 from J, leaving 14 bases between them. CDR3 amino acids: CASSPFARVGTEAFF. The CDR3 DNA reads TGTGCCAGCTCACCATTCGCCAGGGTAGGCACTGAAGCTTTCTTT.

V gene TRBV2 combines with J gene TRBJ1-2, with D perhaps TRBD1 (5 bases). V lost 8 bases, J lost 1 base, and 8 bases lay in between. Germline loops: CDR1 SNHLY, CDR2 FYNNEI. CDR3 length: 12 residues. CDR3 coding DNA: TGTGCCAGCGCGACAGATAACTATGGCTACACCTTC. Translating gives CASATDNYGYTF.

A few counts support this clone. The chain combines TRBV7-8 with TRBJ1-1; 8 nucleotides line up with TRBD1. V dropped 5 bases and J dropped 7; count of bases not matched to a gene: 6. The CDR3 is 13 amino acids. Germline loops: CDR1 SGHVS, CDR2 FQNEAQ. The CDR3 region is CASSVTGGREAFF. The CDR3 nucleotides read TGTGCCAGCAGCGTAACAGGGGGACGTGAAGCTTTCTTT.

This clone was seen once. The CDR3 region has the DNA TGTGCCAGCAGTTACTCCGGGACAGCTAAAGCTTTCTTT. It codes for CASSYSGTAKAFF. The gene calls are TRBV6-6 and TRBJ1-1, with 7 positions matching TRBD1. This CDR3 has 13 amino acids. Germline CDR1 and CDR2: MNHNY and SVGAGI (reference sequence). V shed 0 bases, J shed 9 bases, and the junction held 4 bases outside the gene matches.

This clone was counted between two and nine times. V is TRBV7-9 and J is TRBJ1-2; D is unclear. The V gene lost 1 base and the J gene lost 6 bases, with 9 bases spanning the gap. The CDR3 has 13 amino acids. Germline values: CDR1 SEHNR, CDR2 FQNEAQ (reference sequence). CDR3 bases: TGTGCCAGCAGCTTAGTGGTTGGAGATGGCTACACCTTC. Translating gives CASSLVVGDGYTF.

The chain uses TRBV27 and TRBJ1-6; 7 bases fit TRBD1. The CDR3 spans 15 residues. The J segment lost 6 bases and the V segment lost 5 bases, leaving 7 bases of the junction unmatched. Germline lookup yields CDR1 MNHEY and CDR2 SMNVEV (reference sequence). CDR3 residues: CASSQTQGINSPLHF. CDR3 DNA sequence: TGTGCCAGCAGTCAAACACAGGGGATTAATTCACCCCTCCACTTT.